Listed below are T cell receptor beta chains from one sample, sequenced in a study of CD8+ T cells in alopecia areata. Data came from immunoSEQ multiplex PCR; TCRdb stores just in-frame clones and leaves some out. The repertoire consists of just over 30,000 clones, with more than 55% occurring once and the leading ten covering roughly 18%. The material sequenced was NKG2D-high CD8+ T cells sorted from blood. These receptors originate from a human donor with alopecia areata. Each CDR3 is given with its conserved first and last residue. A D gene is named only where the DNA matches it firmly. Expanded clones get a size class; other rows say once, few or many, or leave the size out.

size,V,D,J,DNA,CDR3
.,TRBV27,.,TRBJ2-7,TGTGCCAGCAGTTCCTTAATTGGGGACTACGAGCAGTACTTC,CASSSLIGDYEQYF
.,TRBV5-4,.,TRBJ2-7,TGTGCCAGCAGCTTTAGAGACCAGGCTGGCGAGCAGTACTTC,CASSFRDQAGEQYF
few,TRBV19,.,TRBJ2-1,TGTGCCAGTAGTATATGGCACAACAATGAGCAGTTCTTC,CASSIWHNNEQFF
few,TRBV14,.,TRBJ1-3,TGTGCCAGCAGCCAAGGGGTCTTGGACTCTGGAAACACCATATATTTT,CASSQGVLDSGNTIYF
.,TRBV5-6,.,TRBJ1-2,TGTGCCAGCAGCGGCACAGTCGAAAATTACGGCTACACCTTC,CASSGTVENYGYTF
few,TRBV6-5,TRBD1,TRBJ1-2,TGTGCCAGTACCCTGGGACAGCAATATGGCTACACCTTC,CASTLGQQYGYTF
.,TRBV27,TRBD2,TRBJ2-5,TGTGCCAGCAGCACACCCGGGACTACGCTCGAGACCCAGTACTTC,CASSTPGTTLETQYF
.,TRBV5-6,TRBD2,TRBJ2-1,TGTGCCAGCAGCATTAGCGGGGGACCCTACAATGAGCAGTTCTTC,CASSISGGPYNEQFF
.,TRBV7-6,TRBD1,TRBJ2-7,TGTGCCAGCAGCCGGGACAGGGACTCCTACGAGCAGTACTTC,CASSRDRDSYEQYF
.,TRBV15,.,TRBJ1-2,TGTGCCACCAGCAGAGCTTCAAGTGGAAGGAGCTATGGCTACACCTTC,CATSRASSGRSYGYTF
.,TRBV15,.,TRBJ2-5,TGTGCCACCAGACAATGGGACGGGTCCCAAGAGACCCAGTACTTC,CATRQWDGSQETQYF
few,TRBV28,.,TRBJ2-1,TGTGCCAGCAGTTTCGTGGACAGCAACAATGAGCAGTTCTTC,CASSFVDSNNEQFF
once,TRBV5-6,.,TRBJ1-2,TGTGCCAGCAGCTTTGGCGGGGCTGGCTACACCTTC,CASSFGGAGYTF
.,TRBV27,.,TRBJ1-4,TGTGCCAGCAGTCCGCTGACAGATTTGAATGAAAAACTGTTTTTT,CASSPLTDLNEKLFF
.,TRBV2,TRBD1,TRBJ1-1,TGTGCCAGCGGACAGGGGGCGGGCACTGAAGCTTTCTTT,CASGQGAGTEAFF
few,TRBV7-8,.,TRBJ2-7,TGTGCCAGCAGCGGGAAGACTAGGGTCGAGCAGTACTTC,CASSGKTRVEQYF
few,TRBV29-1,.,TRBJ2-1,TGCAGCGTTGACAAGCGTAGCTCCTACAATGAGCAGTTCTTC,CSVDKRSSYNEQFF
.,TRBV27,.,TRBJ2-7,TGTGCCAGCCGGGAACCACCGGGCCACGAGCAGTACTTC,CASREPPGHEQYF
few,TRBV15,TRBD1,TRBJ2-1,TGTGCCACCACCCCCCGGGACAGGGGTATTGGGAGATCCTACAATGAGCAGTTCTTC,CATTPRDRGIGRSYNEQFF
once,TRBV29-1,.,TRBJ2-1,TGCAGCGTTGGTGAGGGGTCCTACAATGAGCAGTTCTTC,CSVGEGSYNEQFF
.,TRBV25-1,.,TRBJ2-7,TGTGCCAGCAGTGAATATGGGGGGCCGGGCTACGAGCAGTACTTC,CASSEYGGPGYEQYF
few,TRBV4-1,.,TRBJ1-5,TGCGCCAGCAGCAATAGACACGTAAGCAATCAGCCCCAGCATTTT,CASSNRHVSNQPQHF
few,TRBV28,.,TRBJ2-5,TGTGCCAGCAGTTTGGGAGCGATTCGTCCAGAGACCCAGTACTTC,CASSLGAIRPETQYF
.,TRBV5-8,.,TRBJ2-1,TGTGCCAGCAGCTTTGACTGGAATGAGCAGTTCTTC,CASSFDWNEQFF
few,TRBV6-6,.,TRBJ2-5,TGTGCCAGCATCAACGAGGGTGGAGAGACCCAGTACTTC,CASINEGGETQYF
.,TRBV29-1,TRBD1,TRBJ2-7,TGCAGCGTTCAGGGACAGACTTACGAGCAGTACTTC,CSVQGQTYEQYF
.,TRBV25-1,TRBD1,TRBJ2-1,TGTGCCAGCGGGACAGCCTACAATGAGCAGTTCTTC,CASGTAYNEQFF
.,TRBV27,TRBD2,TRBJ2-7,TGTGCCAGCAGTCTACTAGCGGGAGGGCCCTTGGACGAGCAGTACTTC,CASSLLAGGPLDEQYF
.,TRBV7-9,.,TRBJ2-3,TGTGCCAGCAGCCAAGCGGGTTTGGGGCCCAGCTTTGATACGCAGTATTTT,CASSQAGLGPSFDTQYF
.,TRBV12-5,.,TRBJ2-7,TGTGCTAGTGGTTTGGTACAGAGCTACGAGCAGTACTTC,CASGLVQSYEQYF
few,TRBV6-5,.,TRBJ2-6,TGTGCCAGCAGTTACTTGGGAGGCAATGGGGCCAACGTCCTGACTTTC,CASSYLGGNGANVLTF
.,TRBV16,TRBD2,TRBJ2-1,TGTGCCAGCAGCCAACTGGCGACTAGCGGGTACAATGAGCAGTTCTTC,CASSQLATSGYNEQFF
.,TRBV2,TRBD1,TRBJ1-1,TGTGCCAGCAGGGGTTCGGGACAGGTGGGACTGAACACTGAAGCTTTCTTT,CASRGSGQVGLNTEAFF
.,TRBV4-3,.,TRBJ2-7,TGCGCCAGCAGCCAAGTAATTTTCTCCTACGAGCAGTACTTC,CASSQVIFSYEQYF
.,TRBV28,TRBD2,TRBJ2-3,TGTGCCAGCAGTTTATTGCAATCCCCGGGACTAGCGGGATTTGGTGGGGATACGCAGTATTTT,CASSLLQSPGLAGFGGDTQYF
.,TRBV28,.,TRBJ1-3,TGTGCCAGCAGTTTTCCCACCTCTGGAAACACCATATATTTT,CASSFPTSGNTIYF
.,TRBV4-3,TRBD2,TRBJ2-4,TGCGCCAGCAGCGCGGGGGTGAAGGACATTCAGTACTTC,CASSAGVKDIQYF
.,TRBV2,TRBD1,TRBJ2-3,TGTGCCAGCAGAAAGCCCGGGACAGGAGCCTTTATTAGCACAGATACGCAGTATTTT,CASRKPGTGAFISTDTQYF
few,TRBV28,TRBD1,TRBJ2-7,TGTGCCAGCAGTTGGGCAGGACAGGCGAGTTACGAGCAGTACTTC,CASSWAGQASYEQYF
.,TRBV5-4,.,TRBJ2-4,TGTGCCAGCAGCTTGGGTGGCCCGGGGACCTTAGCCAAAAACATTCAGTACTTC,CASSLGGPGTLAKNIQYF
few,TRBV19,.,TRBJ2-5,TGTGCCAGTAGTATAAACAGTTTGAAAGAGACCCAGTACTTC,CASSINSLKETQYF
.,TRBV27,.,TRBJ2-2,TGTGCCAGCAGTTCACAACTGGTGGCGGGCACCGGGGAGCTGTTTTTT,CASSSQLVAGTGELFF
few,TRBV28,.,TRBJ2-7,TGTGCCAGCAGTATGGGCGCGGGCACGCGGTCCTACGAGCAGTACTTC,CASSMGAGTRSYEQYF
.,TRBV6-1,TRBD2,TRBJ2-3,TGTGCCAGCAGTGTCTGGCGGGGGAGCACAGATACGCAGTATTTT,CASSVWRGSTDTQYF
.,TRBV5-6,TRBD2,TRBJ2-7,TGTGCCAGCAGCTTCAGCGGGAGCGGCTACGAGCAGTACTTC,CASSFSGSGYEQYF